Listed below are T cell receptor beta chains from one sample, sequenced in a study of OX40 agonist ivuxolimab in advanced cancers. The repertoire was sequenced with immunoSEQ multiplex PCR; TCRdb's copy has only in-frame clones and lacks some. The sample lists tens of thousands of clones, 79% occurring once. The source material was CD4+ or CD8+ T cells sorted from blood, sampled in a trial of the OX40 agonist ivuxolimab. The source of these receptors is an adult with an advanced solid tumor such as melanoma, head and neck, liver or kidney cancer. Each CDR3 is given with its conserved first and last residue.

v_call: TRBV12-5; j_call: TRBJ2-2; cdr3_aa: CASGLGSTGELFF
v_call: TRBV2; j_call: TRBJ1-2; cdr3_aa: CASSDWTGGDNYGYTF
v_call: TRBV28; j_call: TRBJ1-2; cdr3_aa: CASSYQGEGQVYGYTF
v_call: TRBV12-5; j_call: TRBJ1-1; cdr3_aa: CASGLSFGNTEAFF
v_call: TRBV7-2; j_call: TRBJ1-3; cdr3_aa: CASSLDRHGNTIYF
v_call: TRBV12-2; j_call: TRBJ1-4; cdr3_aa: CASRPPGPNEKLFF
v_call: TRBV30; j_call: TRBJ1-2; cdr3_aa: CAWSGDRGNYGYTF
v_call: TRBV6-5; j_call: TRBJ2-2; cdr3_aa: CASSYSGGSGELFF
v_call: TRBV28; j_call: TRBJ1-2; cdr3_aa: CASLLPTGVNYGYTF
v_call: TRBV6-6; j_call: TRBJ2-2; cdr3_aa: CASRHGRGPTGELFF
v_call: TRBV10-3; j_call: TRBJ1-3; cdr3_aa: CAINSDTGTGEWSGNTIYF
v_call: TRBV5-1; j_call: TRBJ1-5; cdr3_aa: CASSPGTVNNQPQHF
v_call: TRBV5-1; j_call: TRBJ1-4; cdr3_aa: CASSLYQGSNEKLFF
v_call: TRBV6-1; j_call: TRBJ2-7; cdr3_aa: CASTPAGFFYEQYF
v_call: TRBV5-1; j_call: TRBJ2-6; cdr3_aa: CASSQTISGANVLTF
v_call: TRBV19; j_call: TRBJ1-3; cdr3_aa: CASRVYGQTVGLASGNTIYF
v_call: TRBV2; j_call: TRBJ2-7; cdr3_aa: CASRWGQGASYEQYF
v_call: TRBV5-6; j_call: TRBJ2-7; cdr3_aa: CASNLRRRITYEQYF
v_call: TRBV19; j_call: TRBJ1-1; cdr3_aa: CASSARSRDRGRTEAFF
v_call: TRBV7-9; j_call: TRBJ2-3; cdr3_aa: CASSPKPGLATDTQYF
v_call: TRBV6-5; j_call: TRBJ1-5; cdr3_aa: CASIPGPSNQPQHF
v_call: TRBV7-9; j_call: TRBJ1-4; cdr3_aa: CASSWDVRANEKLFF
v_call: TRBV7-9; j_call: TRBJ1-2; cdr3_aa: CASSLTGGAKGYTF
v_call: TRBV6-5; j_call: TRBJ2-2; cdr3_aa: CASSYYTGELFF
v_call: TRBV29-1; j_call: TRBJ2-1; cdr3_aa: CSVVWTDYNEQFF
v_call: TRBV11-2; j_call: TRBJ2-7; cdr3_aa: CASSLGSGLYEQYF
v_call: TRBV5-1; j_call: TRBJ2-3; cdr3_aa: CASNAGSYTDTQYF
v_call: TRBV2; j_call: TRBJ1-5; cdr3_aa: CASSLSWTSNQPQHF
v_call: TRBV4-3; j_call: TRBJ2-7; cdr3_aa: CASSQDKGLFYEQYF
v_call: TRBV5-4; j_call: TRBJ2-7; cdr3_aa: CASSLGLAGPEQYF
v_call: TRBV18; j_call: TRBJ1-2; cdr3_aa: CASSPTGQEGYTF
v_call: TRBV18; j_call: TRBJ2-7; cdr3_aa: CASSPGTSGRRGEQYF
v_call: TRBV10-3; j_call: TRBJ2-2; cdr3_aa: CAISEGAHTGELFF
v_call: TRBV30; j_call: TRBJ2-1; cdr3_aa: CASAGTGRGEQFF
v_call: TRBV29-1; j_call: TRBJ1-1; cdr3_aa: CSVESPDNTEAFF
v_call: TRBV2; j_call: TRBJ1-4; cdr3_aa: CASRIRSGTTNEKLFF
v_call: TRBV25-1; j_call: TRBJ1-5; cdr3_aa: CASRGPNQPQHF
v_call: TRBV15; j_call: TRBJ2-2; cdr3_aa: CATSRDEWTKNTGELFF
v_call: TRBV7-2; j_call: TRBJ1-3; cdr3_aa: CASSLNGQSSGNTIYF
v_call: TRBV27; j_call: TRBJ2-2; cdr3_aa: CASSKDRGANTGELFF
v_call: TRBV7-9; j_call: TRBJ2-1; cdr3_aa: CASSFSGTRSYNEQFF
v_call: TRBV7-6; j_call: TRBJ2-7; cdr3_aa: CASSFSGQVMEQYF
v_call: TRBV9; j_call: TRBJ2-5; cdr3_aa: CASSADRGRETQYF
v_call: TRBV7-9; j_call: TRBJ2-5; cdr3_aa: CASSLGWGAGQETQYF
v_call: TRBV4-3; j_call: TRBJ2-7; cdr3_aa: CASSQGPGPLYEQYF
v_call: TRBV7-2; j_call: TRBJ1-4; cdr3_aa: CASSLIWGNEKLFF
v_call: TRBV5-1; j_call: TRBJ1-6; cdr3_aa: CASRPDRQGNNSPLHF
v_call: TRBV18; j_call: TRBJ1-2; cdr3_aa: CASSPREMIYGYTF
v_call: TRBV7-6; j_call: TRBJ2-1; cdr3_aa: CASSLVEGLDHGGQFF
v_call: TRBV4-2; j_call: TRBJ2-5; cdr3_aa: CASSQGGSIVQETQYF
v_call: TRBV6-5; j_call: TRBJ2-5; cdr3_aa: CASSYRSGRLQETQYF
v_call: TRBV2; j_call: TRBJ2-5; cdr3_aa: CASARGPETQYF
v_call: TRBV6-9; j_call: TRBJ2-5; cdr3_aa: CASTFIPQGIGETQYF
v_call: TRBV28; j_call: TRBJ2-2; cdr3_aa: CASRWSAGGPGGELFF
v_call: TRBV7-6; j_call: TRBJ2-1; cdr3_aa: CASSPNIVSSYNEQFF
v_call: TRBV6-6; j_call: TRBJ2-1; cdr3_aa: CALGRGYYNEQFF
v_call: TRBV5-4; j_call: TRBJ2-7; cdr3_aa: CASSLGGGANEQYF
v_call: TRBV21-1; j_call: TRBJ2-1; cdr3_aa: CASSGREFTYNEQFF
v_call: TRBV7-2; j_call: TRBJ2-2; cdr3_aa: CASSLGPGQGFFGELFF
v_call: TRBV12-5; j_call: TRBJ2-5; cdr3_aa: CASGFTTLQGTQYF